The clone carrying this T cell receptor (beta chain) was counted once. Its antigen is not known. Only in-frame clones appear in the TCRdb table, and some are missing; sequencing was by immunoSEQ multiplex PCR. The data show over 120,000 clones, over 80% seen once. The source of the sample is a study of cytomegalovirus exposure and HLA in healthy donors. Across the whole study: The 110 or so validation repertoires used the same platform as the 500 to 700 first-cohort repertoires, a later analysis reported. Study-wide results and limits: Cytomegalovirus status was reportedly diagnosed by the classifier with high sensitivity and specificity. There were a few CMV-associated chains whose specificity for CMV antigens was confirmed in vitro.

Between the trimmed V and J ends, which lost 0 bases and 8 bases, there was a span of 13 bases. CDR1 is MNHNY, CDR2 SVGAGI, per germline (reference sequence). The CDR3 sequence is 15 residues long. J is TRBJ1-4 and V is TRBV6-6; the D is unclear. Sequencing used PBMCs. The clonotype originates from a woman aged 25 to 45 in good health and CMV-seropositive. CDR3: CASSYSTRPNEKLFF. The CDR3 nucleotides are TGTGCCAGCAGTTACTCCACGCGCCCCAACGAAAAACTGTTTTTT.